The clone carrying this TCR beta chain was counted between two and nine times. Its target is not known. The data belong to a study of tumor-infiltrating lymphocytes in primary liver carcinoma. Study-wide background: Those sampled were patients whose primary liver carcinoma was treated by surgical resection. Patients of both sexes were 30 to 69 years old. General study findings and limits: Tumors had a significantly higher top-250-clone fraction than blood (p = 0.039).

The researchers obtained blood RNA from unsorted whole blood and also extracted germline DNA. Roughly 4.1 milliliters of peripheral blood were drawn presurgically. The researchers produced TCR beta cDNA from approximately 0.45 ug total RNA with a constant-region primer. For TCR beta, libraries were produced by three nested multiplex PCR rounds using slightly modified ARM-PCR. Investigators reported that the first two PCR rounds, at roughly 10 cycles each, used TRBV1-TRBV30 forward primers with a C-beta reverse primer. Each CDR3 protein gets one entry after TCRdb re-called the multiplex PCR reads with MiXCR. The sample carries 300,000 to 400,000 distinct CDR3 sequences, 65% recorded once. The germline gives CDR1 SGHAT, CDR2 FQNNGV. V shed 2 bases and J shed 4 bases, with 11 bases lying between them. The CDR3 contains 14 residues.

This sequence originates from a man between 40 and 49 years old with primary liver carcinoma and hepatitis B virus infection. Input material: peripheral blood. V usage is TRBV11-2 and J usage is TRBJ1-1; a weak D match, TRBD1 (5 bases). CDR3 nucleotide sequence: TGTGCCAGCAGCTTACCAGGGAGTAGCACTGAAGCTTTCTTT. This sequence encodes CASSLPGSSTEAFF.